This T cell receptor beta chain appears in the sequencing data of a study of blood T cell repertoires in COVID-19. The wider study: Acute and convalescent COVID-19 specimens originated in the United States, Italy and Spain. The analysed material was cDNA or gDNA that came from T cells, B-cell-depleted T cells, or PBMCs.

Authors' data handling: Reference gene primer amplification yielded estimated nucleated cell counts. TCRdb's table, derived via immunoSEQ multiplex PCR, lists solely in-frame clones and lacks some. That table supplies the V and J calls and clone size; D and trimming were determined from the DNA. The table includes about 520,000 clones, over 75% detected once. J lost 12 bases, V lost 4 bases, and 13 bases had no gene match. In germline, CDR1 is MGHRA, CDR2 YSYEKL. The CDR3 contains 16 residues. The receptor was isolated from a human donor in a cohort sampled during active COVID-19. The sequenced sample was peripheral blood. The V and J genes are TRBV4-1 and TRBJ2-1; 12 positions match TRBD2. The CDR3, as DNA: TGCGCCAGCAGCCCACAGACTAGCGGGAGCTTTTGGGGGCAGTTCTTC. As protein: CASSPQTSGSFWGQFF.